These 31 T cell receptor beta chains share one sample of origin, sequenced in a study of radiation and T cells in renal cell carcinoma. Time point noted: blood 2 weeks post-SBRT. As for treatment: 15 Gy SBRT to primary tumor, nephrectomy 4 weeks later. Sequenced by immunoSEQ multiplex PCR; TCRdb stores in-frame clones only, minus some. The sample records about 150,000 clones, about nine tenths being singletons. The specimen comprised blood, sampled from a patient whose treatment included radiotherapy and nephrectomy. These receptors came from a woman in her forties or fifties with renal cell carcinoma.

This chain connects TRBV2 to TRBJ1-1, with D perhaps TRBD1 (6 bases). The CDR3 has 17 residues. Per germline, CDR1 SNHLY and CDR2 FYNNEI. Deletions cut 4 bases from V and 4 bases from J, with 22 bases between. CDR3 sequence (DNA): TGTGCCAGCAGTGCTAAAAGGGCAGGGGCAGTGGGCACTGAAGCTTTCTTT. Its protein product is CASSAKRAGAVGTEAFF.

CDR3 loop: CASTFGTLYNEQFF. The CDR3 nucleotides read TGTGCCAGCACTTTCGGGACTCTTTACAATGAGCAGTTCTTC. V gene TRBV6-6 combines with J gene TRBJ2-1; TRBD2 is a possible D gene (6 bases). Trimming took off 7 bases at V and 4 bases at J, with 14 bases between the two ends. The CDR3 is 14 amino acids. Germline V CDR1 and CDR2: MNHNY, SVGAGI (reference sequence).

The chain combines TRBV6-6 with TRBJ1-3; tentative D call: TRBD1 (6 bases). This CDR3 region has 16 residues. The ends were cut back, 3 bases at V and 0 bases at J, with 12 bases in the middle. Per the germline V gene, CDR1 is MNHNY and CDR2 is SVGAGI (reference sequence). Here the CDR3 reads CASSYSQGNSGNTIYF. The CDR3 bases are TGTGCCAGCAGTTATTCGCAGGGGAACTCTGGAAACACCATATATTTT.

The table lists this clone with a count of one. This rearrangement joins TRBV27 to TRBJ1-1, with D possibly matching TRBD1 (5 bases). The V end lost 2 bases, the J end lost 3 bases, and 7 bases lay between the germline ends. CDR1 is MNHEY, CDR2 SMNVEV, per germline (reference sequence). The CDR3 contains 13 residues. DNA for the CDR3: TGTGCCAGCAGTTTACTCAGGGACACTGAAGCTTTCTTT. Encoded protein: CASSLLRDTEAFF.

This clone has just one count. This chain joins TRBV4-3 and TRBJ1-2, with 7 nucleotides matching TRBD1. V trimming: 0 bases; J trimming: 2 bases; junction bases outside the gene matches: 12. This CDR3 spans 18 amino acids. Germline CDR1 and CDR2: LGHNA and YSLEER. The CDR3 DNA is TGCGCCAGCAGCCAAGACCTTGACAGGGAGGTCCTAAACTATGGCTACACCTTC. Protein: CASSQDLDREVLNYGYTF.

The gene calls are TRBV7-9 and TRBJ2-5; 12 bases map to TRBD2. The CDR3 runs to 15 residues. J was trimmed by 5 bases and V by 1 base; bases with no gene match: 2. Germline V lookup: CDR1 SEHNR, CDR2 FQNEAQ (reference sequence). CDR3 in amino acids: CASSLGTSGAETQYF. The CDR3 DNA reads as TGTGCCAGCAGCTTAGGGACTAGCGGGGCTGAGACCCAGTACTTC.

The chain couples TRBV20-1 to TRBJ2-1; D remains ambiguous. The CDR3 runs 11 residues. The germline gives CDR1 DFQATT, CDR2 SNEGSKA (reference sequence). V lost 5 bases and J lost 2, with 4 bases in between. The CDR3 DNA is TGCAGTGCTGGGACCTACAATGAGCAGTTCTTC. The encoded protein is CSAGTYNEQFF.

The CDR3 region is CASSPQAGLNTEAFF. Here the CDR3 DNA reads TGTGCCAGCAGCCCACAGGCAGGGTTGAACACTGAAGCTTTCTTT. The chain is built from TRBV7-2 and TRBJ1-1, with D possibly matching TRBD1 (5 bases). Germline V gene lookup returns CDR1 SGHTA and CDR2 FQGNSA. The CDR3 runs 15 residues. The V end lost 5 bases, the J end lost 0 bases, and 13 bases lay between the germline ends.

This clone was counted between two and nine times. The rearrangement joins TRBV30 to TRBJ1-1; 8 nucleotides line up with TRBD1. This CDR3 region has 14 residues. Germline assignment: CDR1 GTSNPN and CDR2 SVGIG (reference sequence). V gave up 2 bases and J gave up 4 bases; unmatched junction bases: 6. CDR3 DNA sequence: TGTGCCTGGAGTCCCGGACAGGGCGGCACTGAAGCTTTCTTT. The encoded protein is CAWSPGQGGTEAFF.

J is TRBJ1-6 and V is TRBV27; the D gene is possibly TRBD1 (6 bases). The length of the CDR3 is 15 residues. Trimming cost V 3 bases and J 10 bases, with 16 bases left between them. Germline CDR1 reads MNHEY; CDR2 reads SMNVEV (reference sequence). Here the CDR3 reads CASSFGDGGQSPLHF. For the CDR3, the DNA is TGTGCCAGCAGTTTCGGGGACGGGGGGCAATCACCCCTCCACTTT.

V usage is TRBV7-8 and J usage is TRBJ1-4; unclear D gene. The V end lost 8 bases, the J end lost 0 bases, and 7 bases lay between the germline ends. The germline V gene has CDR1 SGHVS and CDR2 FQNEAQ. The length of the CDR3 is 13 residues. The CDR3 sequence is CASGTSTNEKLFF. CDR3 coding DNA: TGTGCCAGCGGCACCTCAACTAATGAAAAACTGTTTTTT.

The gene calls are TRBV18 and TRBJ1-2; D remains ambiguous. This CDR3 comprises 13 residues. The V end was cut by 0 bases, the J end by 6 bases, with 8 bases between. The germline CDR1 and CDR2 sequences are KGHSH and LQKENI. Here the CDR3 reads CASSPPAEDGYTF. CDR3 bases: TGTGCCAGCTCACCACCGGCAGAAGATGGCTACACCTTC.

The genes are TRBV6-6 and TRBJ2-3; 9 nucleotides match TRBD2. The CDR3 runs to 14 residues. CDR1 MNHNY and CDR2 SVGAGI come from the germline V gene (reference sequence). The V and J ends lost 6 bases and 4 bases, in that order; junction bases with no gene match: 5. CDR3 region: CASRRGGASDTQYF. The CDR3 DNA follows: TGTGCCAGCAGGCGCGGGGGGGCCTCAGATACGCAGTATTTT.

The V gene is TRBV9, the J gene TRBJ1-3; D may be TRBD1 (6 bases). Germline CDR1 SGDLS, CDR2 YYNGEE. CDR3 size: 17 residues. V lost 4 bases and J 3 bases, leaving 20 bases between the germline ends. The CDR3 DNA reads TGTGCCAGCAGCCGTCTTGGGTCAGGGGAGGGTGGAAACACCATATATTTT. Translated: CASSRLGSGEGGNTIYF.

The V gene is TRBV5-8, the J gene TRBJ2-7, with TRBD1 matching 8 bases. J was trimmed by 5 bases and V by 2 bases; bases with no gene match: 9. The CDR3 spans 15 residues. Germline loops: CDR1 SGHTS, CDR2 YDEGEE. Here the CDR3 reads CASSFETGVGNEQYF. The CDR3 DNA sequence: TGTGCCAGCAGCTTCGAGACAGGGGTAGGAAACGAGCAGTACTTC.

The chain employs TRBV11-2 and TRBJ2-7, with D hard to call. Trimming stripped 1 base from V and 4 bases from J, with 11 bases between. Germline lookup yields CDR1 SGHAT and CDR2 FQNNGV. This CDR3 region has 14 residues. Here the CDR3 reads CASSLVNEPYEQYF. The DNA for the CDR3 is TGTGCCAGCAGCTTAGTCAACGAGCCTTACGAGCAGTACTTC.

The chain recombines TRBV5-1 with TRBJ1-1; D is perhaps TRBD1 (5 bases). Per germline, CDR1 SGHRS and CDR2 YFSETQ. The CDR3 is 13 amino acids. V was cut by 4 bases and J by 6 bases, with 13 bases left in between. In nucleotides, the CDR3 is TGCGCCAGCAGCCGGGACCCGGGGGCTGAAGCTTTCTTT. Its translation is CASSRDPGAEAFF.

The V gene is TRBV7-2, the J gene TRBJ1-4; TRBD1 aligns across 11 bases. The germline V gene has CDR1 SGHTA and CDR2 FQGNSA. V dropped 3 bases and J dropped 7; count of bases not matched to a gene: 1. The CDR3 spans 14 residues. The CDR3 sequence is CASSLDRGLEKLFF. Written as DNA, the CDR3 is TGTGCCAGCAGCTTGGACAGGGGGCTTGAAAAACTGTTTTTT.

The chain uses TRBV12-5 and TRBJ2-3, with TRBD2 identical over 11 bases. The length of the CDR3 is 15 residues. J lost 2 bases, V lost 6 bases, and 4 bases had no gene match. CDR1 and CDR2 (germline): LGHNT, FRNRAP. The CDR3, as DNA: TGTGCTAGTGGCTCTAGCGGGGGGTTCACAGATACGCAGTATTTT. Translating gives CASGSSGGFTDTQYF.

The chain uses TRBV4-2 and TRBJ1-2; TRBD1 might be the D (5 bases). From germline, CDR1 is LGHNA and CDR2 YNFKEQ. CDR3 length: 18 residues. V was cut by 1 base and J by 4 bases, with 22 bases left in between. CDR3 bases: TGTGCCAGCAGCCAAGTGGGGGTCTCCTCCGGCTGGCTCTATGGCTACACCTTC. Its translation: CASSQVGVSSGWLYGYTF.

The chain employs TRBV6-5 and TRBJ2-7, with 8 nucleotides matching TRBD2. This CDR3 has 13 amino acids. The trim removed 8 bases at V and 3 bases at J, leaving 6 bases unmatched. Germline V gene lookup returns CDR1 MNHEY and CDR2 SVGAGI. The CDR3 spells CASGLLAGYEQYF. In nucleotides, the CDR3 is TGTGCCAGCGGCCTCCTAGCGGGCTACGAGCAGTACTTC.

This chain links TRBV5-5 with TRBJ1-2; TRBD1 matches 8 bases. Looked up from germline, CDR1 is SGHKS and CDR2 is YYEKEE (reference sequence). The junction had 18 bases not matched to a gene; V was cut back by 3 bases and J by 8 bases. This CDR3 is 17 amino acids long. CDR3 loop: CASSSYRTGKELLGYTF. In DNA, the CDR3 is TGTGCCAGCAGCTCCTACCGGACAGGGAAGGAATTGTTGGGCTACACCTTC.

V usage is TRBV5-5 and J usage is TRBJ2-5, with 10 bases matching TRBD1. The germline CDR1 and CDR2 sequences are SGHKS and YYEKEE (reference sequence). V lost 4 bases to trimming and J lost 4 bases; unmatched junction nucleotides: 4. The CDR3 is 14 residues long. The CDR3 sequence: CASSGQGVLETQYF. Here the CDR3 DNA reads TGTGCCAGCAGCGGACAGGGGGTTTTAGAGACCCAGTACTTC.

The chain employs TRBV5-4 and TRBJ1-6; possible D gene TRBD1, 5 bases. Germline V lookup: CDR1 SGHNT, CDR2 YYREEE (reference sequence). The V end lost 3 bases, the J end lost 11 bases, and 18 bases lay between the germline ends. The CDR3 length is 15 residues. The CDR3 DNA follows: TGTGCCAGCAGCTGGACCCAGGGAAGTGCAGCACCCCTCCACTTT. Protein sequence: CASSWTQGSAAPLHF. Filled out from reference TRBV5-4 and TRBJ1-6, the complete variable domain reads ETGVTQSPTHLIKTRGQQVTLRCSSQSGHNTVSWYQQALGQGPQFIFQYYREEENGRGNFPPRFSGLQFPNYSSELNVNALELDDSALYLCASSWTQGSAAPLHFGNGTRLTVT.

The J gene is TRBJ2-7, the V gene TRBV11-3, with 7 bases fitting TRBD2. CDR1 is SGHNT, CDR2 YENEEA, per germline. The CDR3 loop spans 13 amino acids. J was trimmed by 7 bases and V by 5 bases; bases with no gene match: 8. CDR3 bases: TGTGCCAGCAGCCCTAGCGGAGCTCCTGAGCAGTACTTC. This codes for CASSPSGAPEQYF.

The chain has TRBV7-2 and TRBJ1-6; D perhaps matches TRBD1 (5 bases). This CDR3 has 15 residues. Germline V CDR1 and CDR2: SGHTA, FQGNSA. Trimming stripped 6 bases from V and 10 bases from J, with 19 bases between. The CDR3 nucleotides are TGTGCCAGCAGGGACGGCGGGGCGGGAGTCTCACCCCTCCACTTT. It yields the protein CASRDGGAGVSPLHF.

The genes are TRBV29-1 and TRBJ2-1, with D uncertain. Germline V lookup: CDR1 SQVTM, CDR2 ANQGSEA. V lost 1 base and J lost 0, with 13 bases in between. The CDR3 is 16 amino acids. CDR3 protein: CSVEGLGKSSYNEQFF. CDR3 nucleotide sequence: TGCAGCGTTGAAGGGTTGGGGAAAAGCTCCTACAATGAGCAGTTCTTC.

V is TRBV15 and J is TRBJ1-4; TRBD1 matches 9 bases. The CDR3 contains 16 residues. Germline V gene lookup returns CDR1 LNHNV and CDR2 YYDKDF (reference sequence). J was trimmed by 4 bases and V by 3 bases; bases with no gene match: 6. The CDR3 DNA is TGTGCCACCAGCAGTAGGGGGACAGGGAGTAATGAAAAACTGTTTTTT. Translated: CATSSRGTGSNEKLFF.

This clone was observed a single time. The chain is built from TRBV4-3 and TRBJ2-7; 11 bases are a match to TRBD2. J gave up 1 base and V 3 bases, and 2 bases lay outside the gene matches. This CDR3 has 15 residues. Germline loops: CDR1 LGHNA, CDR2 YSLEER. The CDR3: CASSHTSGGSYEQYF. DNA of the CDR3: TGCGCCAGCAGCCATACTAGCGGGGGATCCTACGAGCAGTACTTC.

V and J are TRBV7-3 and TRBJ2-5; TRBD2 matches 7 bases. Germline CDR1 SGHTA, CDR2 FQGTGA. The CDR3 sequence is 14 residues long. J lost 2 bases, V lost 5 bases, and 5 bases had no gene match. The CDR3 DNA reads as TGTGCCAGCAGCCTAAACGGGGGGCAAGAGACCCAGTACTTC. This codes for CASSLNGGQETQYF.

There are many counts of this clone. The rearrangement links TRBV19 to TRBJ1-6, with TRBD1 as a possible D gene (5 bases). This CDR3 has 15 amino acids. Germline loops: CDR1 LNHDA, CDR2 SQIVND (reference sequence). Trimming removed 5 bases from V and 0 bases from J, with 8 bases in between. The CDR3 sequence: CASSFQGSYNSPLHF. The CDR3 DNA reads as TGTGCCAGTAGTTTTCAGGGCTCCTATAATTCACCCCTCCACTTT. Complete variable domain (other parts from reference TRBV19 and TRBJ1-6): DGGITQSPKYLFRKEGQNVTLSCEQNLNHDAMYWYRQDPGQGLRLIYYSQIVNDFQKGDIAEGYSVSREKKESFPLTVTSAQKNPTAFYLCASSFQGSYNSPLHFGNGTRLTVT.